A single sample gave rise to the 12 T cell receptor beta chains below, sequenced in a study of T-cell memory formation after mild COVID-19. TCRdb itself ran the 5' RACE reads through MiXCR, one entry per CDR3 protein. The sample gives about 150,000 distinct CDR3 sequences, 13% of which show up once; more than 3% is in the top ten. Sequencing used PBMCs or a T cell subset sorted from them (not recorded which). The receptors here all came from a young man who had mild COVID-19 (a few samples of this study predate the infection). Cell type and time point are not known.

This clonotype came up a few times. The CDR3 nucleotides are TGTGCCAGCAGCTCGGACAGGGTGGGTCAGCCCCAGCATTTT. This encodes CASSSDRVGQPQHF. This chain connects TRBV2 to TRBJ1-5, with 8 nucleotides matching TRBD1. Losses at the gene ends were 6 bases for V and 6 bases for J; bases not matched to a gene: 7. CDR1 is SNHLY, CDR2 FYNNEI, per germline. This CDR3 region has 14 residues. Full variable domain (rest looked up from reference TRBV2 and TRBJ1-5): EPEVTQTPSHQVTQMGQEVILRCVPISNHLYFYWYRQILGQKVEFLVSFYNNEISEKSEIFDDQFSVERPDGSNFTLKIRSTKLEDSAMYFCASSSDRVGQPQHFGDGTRLSIL.

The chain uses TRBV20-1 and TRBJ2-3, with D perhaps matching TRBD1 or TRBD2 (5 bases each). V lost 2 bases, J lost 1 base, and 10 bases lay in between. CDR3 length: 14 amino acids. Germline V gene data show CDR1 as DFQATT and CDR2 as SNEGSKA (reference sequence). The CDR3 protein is CSARRSGRTDTQYF. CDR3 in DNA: TGCAGTGCTAGAAGGTCGGGGCGCACAGATACGCAGTATTTT.

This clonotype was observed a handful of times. CDR3: CASSPRDRGNSPLHF. The DNA of the CDR3 is TGTGCCAGCTCACCCAGGGACAGGGGAAATTCACCCCTCCACTTT. The chain couples TRBV18 to TRBJ1-6; 10 nucleotides line up with TRBD1. This CDR3 is built from 15 residues. Germline V CDR1 and CDR2: KGHSH, LQKENI. Trimming took 3 bases from V and 7 from J; bases not matched to a gene: 3.

The chain's CDR3 is CATSSGGRGADTQYF. The CDR3 DNA is TGTGCCACCAGTAGCGGGGGTCGAGGAGCAGATACGCAGTATTTT. The chain uses TRBV24-1 and TRBJ2-3; 8 bases line up with TRBD2. This CDR3 is 15 amino acids long. Trimming removed 6 bases from V and 4 bases from J; junction bases left unmatched: 8. Germline V gene data show CDR1 as KGHDR and CDR2 as SFDVKD.

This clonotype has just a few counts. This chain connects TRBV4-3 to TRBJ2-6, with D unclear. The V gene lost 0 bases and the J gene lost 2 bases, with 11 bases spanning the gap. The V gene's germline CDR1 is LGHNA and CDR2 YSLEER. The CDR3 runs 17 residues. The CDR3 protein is CASSQEFANAGANVLTF. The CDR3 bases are TGCGCCAGCAGCCAAGAATTCGCGAATGCTGGGGCCAACGTCCTGACTTTC.

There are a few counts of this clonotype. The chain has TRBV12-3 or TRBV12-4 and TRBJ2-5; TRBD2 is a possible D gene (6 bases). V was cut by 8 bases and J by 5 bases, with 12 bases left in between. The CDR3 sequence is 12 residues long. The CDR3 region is CASCRDCETQYF. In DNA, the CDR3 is TGTGCCAGCTGCCGGGACTGTGAGACCCAGTACTTC.

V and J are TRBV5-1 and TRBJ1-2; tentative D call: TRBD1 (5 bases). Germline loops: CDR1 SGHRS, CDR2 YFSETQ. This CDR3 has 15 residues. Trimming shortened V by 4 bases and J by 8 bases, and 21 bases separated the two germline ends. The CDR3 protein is CASSPGGGVARGYTF. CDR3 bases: TGCGCCAGCAGCCCGGGCGGGGGTGTGGCGCGGGGCTACACCTTC.

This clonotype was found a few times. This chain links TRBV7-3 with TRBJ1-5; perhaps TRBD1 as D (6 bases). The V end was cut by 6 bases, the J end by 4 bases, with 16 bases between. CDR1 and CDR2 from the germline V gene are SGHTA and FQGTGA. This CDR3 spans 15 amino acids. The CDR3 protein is CASSTTGNLNQPQHF. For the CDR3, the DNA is TGTGCCAGCAGTACCACAGGGAATCTAAATCAGCCCCAGCATTTT. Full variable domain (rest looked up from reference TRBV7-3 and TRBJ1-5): GAGVSQTPSNKVTEKGKYVELRCDPISGHTALYWYRQSLGQGPEFLIYFQGTGAADDSGLPNDRFFAVRPEGSVSTLKIQRTERGDSAVYLCASSTTGNLNQPQHFGDGTRLSIL.

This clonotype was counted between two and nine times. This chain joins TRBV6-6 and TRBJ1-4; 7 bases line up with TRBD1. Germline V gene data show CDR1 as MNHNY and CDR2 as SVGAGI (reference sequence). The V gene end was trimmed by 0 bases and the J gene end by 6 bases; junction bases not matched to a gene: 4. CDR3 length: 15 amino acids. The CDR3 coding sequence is TGTGCCAGCAGTTACTCGGCAGGGGGGGATGAAAAACTGTTTTTT. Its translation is CASSYSAGGDEKLFF.

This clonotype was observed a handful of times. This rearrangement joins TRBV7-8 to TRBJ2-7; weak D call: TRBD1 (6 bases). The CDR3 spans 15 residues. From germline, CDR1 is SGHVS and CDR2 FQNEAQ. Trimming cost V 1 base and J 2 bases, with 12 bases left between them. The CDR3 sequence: CASSLEAGVPYEQYF. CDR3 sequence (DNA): TGTGCCAGCAGCTTAGAGGCAGGGGTCCCCTACGAGCAGTACTTC.

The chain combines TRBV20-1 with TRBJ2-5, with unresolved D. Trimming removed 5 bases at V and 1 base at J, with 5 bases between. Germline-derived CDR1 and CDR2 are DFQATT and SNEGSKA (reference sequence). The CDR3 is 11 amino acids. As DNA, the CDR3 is TGCAGTGCTGAGCGCCAAGAGACCCAGTACTTC. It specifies CSAERQETQYF.

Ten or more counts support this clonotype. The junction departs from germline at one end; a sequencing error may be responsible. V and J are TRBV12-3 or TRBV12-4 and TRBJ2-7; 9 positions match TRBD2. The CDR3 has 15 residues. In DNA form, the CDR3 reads TGTGCCAGCAGTTTTCCCGGGACTAGCTCCCACGAGCAGTACTTC. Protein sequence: CASSFPGTSSHEQYF.